These T cell receptor beta chains were read from a single sample in a study of blood T cell repertoires in COVID-19. Only in-frame clones appear in the TCRdb table, and some are missing; sequencing was by immunoSEQ multiplex PCR. The data contain approximately 100,000 clones, about 80% of them singletons. Sequencing used peripheral blood. The receptor set was obtained from a woman older than 75 with active or convalescent COVID-19. Both conserved end residues are part of each CDR3. The D gene is left open where the match is weak. Expanded clones are given a class, and other clones once, few, many or no size at all.

abundance	d_gene	j_gene	v_gene	CDR3aa	CDR3nt
-	TRBD1	TRBJ2-7	TRBV6-1	CASSAYSLQGAQEGQYF	TGTGCCAGCAGTGCTTACTCTCTCCAGGGGGCGCAGGAAGGGCAGTACTTC
-	-	TRBJ2-4	TRBV27	CASSLNSRPGIQYF	TGTGCCAGCAGTTTAAATTCGCGTCCGGGCATTCAGTACTTC
-	TRBD1	TRBJ2-6	TRBV25-1	CASSARDRVLTGANVLTF	TGTGCCAGCAGTGCCCGGGACAGGGTATTAACTGGGGCCAACGTCCTGACTTTC
few	-	TRBJ1-1	TRBV12-3/TRBV12-4	CASRFQENTEAFF	TGTGCCAGCAGATTCCAGGAGAACACTGAAGCTTTCTTT
few	-	TRBJ2-5	TRBV7-2	CASSYQGGQETQYF	TGTGCCAGCAGTTATCAGGGAGGACAAGAGACCCAGTACTTC
-	TRBD1	TRBJ1-1	TRBV7-9	CASSSGQGSTEAFF	TGTGCCAGCAGCTCGGGACAGGGGAGTACTGAAGCTTTCTTT
-	TRBD1	TRBJ2-7	TRBV13	CASRRQGGHYEQYF	TGTGCCAGCAGAAGACAGGGCGGGCACTACGAGCAGTACTTC
-	TRBD2	TRBJ2-5	TRBV27	CASSLRLAGETQYF	TGTGCCAGCAGTTTAAGACTAGCGGGGGAGACCCAGTACTTC
-	TRBD2	TRBJ2-2	TRBV7-9	CASSFGTSGNTGELFF	TGTGCCAGCAGCTTTGGGACTAGCGGAAACACCGGGGAGCTGTTTTTT
-	-	TRBJ1-3	TRBV29-1	CSVGFTGSFGNTIYF	TGCAGCGTGGGGTTCACAGGGTCGTTTGGAAACACCATATATTTT
few	TRBD2	TRBJ2-2	TRBV29-1	CSVSLAGVYGELFF	TGCAGCGTTTCCCTAGCGGGAGTATATGGGGAGCTGTTTTTT
-	-	TRBJ1-2	TRBV11-2	CASSLTLGTANYGYTF	TGTGCCAGCAGCTTAACTCTTGGGACTGCTAACTATGGCTACACCTTC
-	-	TRBJ2-1	TRBV5-1	CASSPQGHNEQFF	TGCGCCAGCAGCCCACAGGGTCACAATGAGCAGTTCTTC
-	TRBD1	TRBJ2-1	TRBV6-6	CASSPLSGTGYVNEQFF	TGTGCCAGCAGTCCATTGTCCGGGACAGGGTACGTCAATGAGCAGTTCTTC
once	-	TRBJ1-5	TRBV6-2/TRBV6-3	CASSYRSRQPQHF	TGTGCCAGCAGTTATCGGAGTCGGCAGCCCCAGCATTTT
few	-	TRBJ1-6	TRBV28	CASEGVTYNSPLHF	TGTGCCAGTGAAGGGGTCACCTATAATTCACCCCTCCACTTT
-	-	TRBJ1-4	TRBV30	CASRGPLGEKLFF	TGTGCCTCTCGAGGGCCGTTGGGTGAAAAACTGTTTTTT
-	-	TRBJ2-3	TRBV28	CASSSVTDTQYF	TGTGCCAGCAGTTCCGTCACAGATACGCAGTATTTT
-	TRBD1	TRBJ1-5	TRBV6-5	CASRQDRGSGQPQHF	TGTGCCAGCAGACAGGACAGGGGGAGTGGGCAGCCCCAGCATTTT
-	-	TRBJ2-1	TRBV2	CASGTGLTQFF	TGTGCCAGCGGCACAGGTTTGACGCAGTTCTTC
-	-	TRBJ1-1	TRBV5-6	CASSLGFRSAFF	TGTGCCAGCAGCTTGGGGTTCAGGTCGGCTTTCTTT
-	-	TRBJ1-1	TRBV12-3/TRBV12-4	CASSPTTIEAFF	TGTGCCAGCAGCCCGACTACTATTGAAGCTTTCTTT
-	TRBD1	TRBJ1-5	TRBV7-9	CASSLDRGDQPQHF	TGTGCCAGCAGCCTCGACAGGGGCGATCAGCCCCAGCATTTT
-	-	TRBJ1-4	TRBV2	CASTPGVREKLFF	TGTGCCAGCACCCCCGGGGTTCGGGAAAAACTGTTTTTT
-	-	TRBJ2-5	TRBV28	CASSSGLEGGETQYF	TGTGCCAGCAGTTCTGGACTAGAGGGGGGAGAGACCCAGTACTTC
-	TRBD1	TRBJ1-1	TRBV12-3/TRBV12-4	CASSSGTGKAFF	TGTGCCAGCAGCTCCGGGACAGGGAAAGCTTTCTTT
-	TRBD2	TRBJ2-5	TRBV7-9	CASSPGTSQETQYF	TGTGCCAGCAGCCCCGGGACTAGTCAAGAGACCCAGTACTTC
few	-	TRBJ2-6	TRBV29-1	CSVLEGNGANVLTF	TGCAGCGTTTTAGAGGGAAATGGGGCCAACGTCCTGACTTTC
-	-	TRBJ1-1	TRBV6-5	CASQRSGGNTEAFF	TGTGCCAGCCAAAGGTCTGGAGGGAACACTGAAGCTTTCTTT
-	-	TRBJ1-1	TRBV19	CASSVGRDSTEAFF	TGTGCCAGTAGCGTGGGCCGGGATAGCACTGAAGCTTTCTTT
-	-	TRBJ1-1	TRBV29-1	CSVEWRVHTEAFF	TGCAGCGTTGAATGGAGGGTACACACTGAAGCTTTCTTT
-	-	TRBJ1-2	TRBV28	CASSSLYGYTF	TGTGCCAGCAGTTCTCTCTATGGCTACACCTTC
-	TRBD1	TRBJ2-7	TRBV5-4	CASSPGTGNSYEQYF	TGTGCCAGCAGCCCCGGGACAGGTAATTCCTACGAGCAGTACTTC
few	-	TRBJ2-7	TRBV28	CASSLSGEQYF	TGTGCCAGCAGTTTATCCGGCGAGCAGTACTTC
-	TRBD1	TRBJ1-6	TRBV6-5	CASSWDRVNSPLHF	TGTGCCAGCAGTTGGGACAGGGTTAACTCACCCCTCCACTTT
-	TRBD1	TRBJ1-1	TRBV29-1	CSGGTDTEAFF	TGCAGCGGCGGGACAGACACTGAAGCTTTCTTT
once	TRBD2	TRBJ2-3	TRBV15	CATSYTLSGGSLHTQYF	TGTGCCACCAGCTATACACTCAGCGGGGGCTCCCTTCATACGCAGTATTTT
-	-	TRBJ2-7	TRBV6-6	CASRAGNPHEQYF	TGTGCCAGCAGAGCAGGGAACCCACACGAGCAGTACTTC
-	TRBD1	TRBJ2-7	TRBV6-2/TRBV6-3	CASSLTGGPYEQYF	TGTGCCAGCAGCCTTACAGGGGGCCCGTACGAGCAGTACTTC
-	-	TRBJ1-2	TRBV30	CAWSAGIANYGYTF	TGTGCCTGGTCTGCAGGGATCGCTAACTATGGCTACACCTTC
-	-	TRBJ1-6	TRBV19	CASSLILLDNSPLHF	TGTGCCAGTAGCTTGATACTGCTCGATAATTCACCCCTCCACTTT
-	-	TRBJ2-1	TRBV10-3	CAISEGLPSEVEQFF	TGTGCCATCAGTGAAGGACTACCCTCAGAGGTGGAGCAGTTCTTC
-	-	TRBJ1-2	TRBV3-1/TRBV3-2	CASSRELQGHGYTF	TGTGCCAGCAGCCGAGAGTTACAGGGTCATGGCTACACCTTC
few	TRBD1	TRBJ1-2	TRBV7-9	CASSRGDSNNYGYTF	TGTGCCAGCAGCCGAGGGGACAGTAATAACTATGGCTACACCTTC
-	TRBD1	TRBJ2-4	TRBV10-3	CAISTGVPAKNIQYF	TGTGCCATCAGTACAGGGGTTCCGGCCAAAAACATTCAGTACTTC
-	-	TRBJ2-3	TRBV6-5	CASSSPSGSTDTQYF	TGTGCCAGCAGTTCTCCTTCCGGTAGCACAGATACGCAGTATTTT
once	TRBD1	TRBJ1-2	TRBV5-6	CASSSTGGEGGYTF	TGTGCCAGCAGCTCCACAGGGGGTGAGGGTGGCTACACCTTC
-	-	TRBJ1-5	TRBV6-5	CASRDTKPQHF	TGTGCCAGCAGGGACACAAAGCCCCAGCATTTT
-	TRBD2	TRBJ2-5	TRBV5-1	CASSLWRGEETQYF	TGCGCCAGCAGCTTGTGGCGGGGGGAGGAGACCCAGTACTTC
few	-	TRBJ1-5	TRBV16	CASQELGAQPQHF	TGTGCCAGCCAAGAGTTGGGGGCCCAGCCCCAGCATTTT
-	-	TRBJ2-2	TRBV7-9	CASSFVSWNTGELFF	TGTGCCAGCAGCTTCGTTAGTTGGAACACCGGGGAGCTGTTTTTT
-	TRBD1	TRBJ2-2	TRBV6-5	CASRDRAGELFF	TGTGCCAGCAGGGACAGGGCCGGGGAGCTGTTTTTT
-	-	TRBJ1-5	TRBV27	CARNRNNQPQHF	TGTGCCAGAAACAGGAACAATCAGCCCCAGCATTTT
-	-	TRBJ1-3	TRBV9	CASSHREIRGNTIYF	TGTGCCAGCAGCCACAGGGAGATTAGGGGAAACACCATATATTTT
-	-	TRBJ1-5	TRBV19	CASSIDGQGYGQPQHF	TGTGCCAGTAGTATAGATGGGCAGGGGTATGGGCAGCCCCAGCATTTT
-	TRBD2	TRBJ2-3	TRBV28	CASALASGRRDTQYF	TGTGCCAGCGCTTTGGCAAGCGGGAGGAGAGATACGCAGTATTTT
-	-	TRBJ1-2	TRBV7-9	CASSLATGANYGYTF	TGTGCCAGCAGCTTAGCGACGGGGGCTAACTATGGCTACACCTTC